This T cell receptor (beta chain) emerged from a study of beta chain features in type 1 diabetes. Study-level information: Patients shared similar age, gender and cell yields with healthy donors.

The germline CDR1 and CDR2 sequences are SGHTA and FQGNSA. The CDR3 has 14 residues. Trimming cost V 5 bases and J 7 bases, with 18 bases left between them. Based on CD45RO/CCR7/CD25/CD127/CD95/CD27, CD4+ regulatory, stem cell-like memory, naive and central memory cells were sorted. As regards this clone: Its cognate antigen is unknown.

Broader study findings: Among patients with Type 1 diabetes, TCRB CDR3s were moderately but significantly shorter in every one of the four CD4+ subsets. VDJ junctions from patients with type 1 diabetes contained fewer insertions and more deletions. High TCR expression in some cells could lead to their over-representation in cDNA sequencing.

Expressed TCRB transcripts were sequenced after all isolated RNA was converted to cDNA. TCRdb keeps only in-frame clones here, not all; method: immunoSEQ multiplex PCR. Here the sample spans 500,000 to 800,000 clones, over 10% being singletons. Sequencing was performed on naive CD4+ T cells from blood. The V call is TRBV7-2, the J call TRBJ2-7, with D possibly being TRBD2 (6 bases). The sequence was collected from a young man with type 1 diabetes. DNA of the CDR3: TGTGCCAGCAGCAAAGGGACTGCTACCTTTGAGCAGTACTTC. This gives the protein CASSKGTATFEQYF. The entire variable domain, with the rest obtained from reference TRBV7-2 and TRBJ2-7, is as follows: GAGVSQSPSNKVTEKGKDVELRCDPISGHTALYWYRQSLGQGLEFLIYFQGNSAPDKSGLPSDRFSAERTGGSVSTLTIQRTQQEDSAVYLCASSKGTATFEQYFGPGTRLTVT.